Presented here are 13 T cell receptor beta chains from one specimen sequenced in a study of molecular identifiers for immune sequencing clone quantification. One entry per CDR3 protein, called by TCRdb with MiXCR from the PCR reads. The table includes over 600,000 distinct CDR3 sequences, about 20% detected once. Source material: naive CD8+ T cells from blood, with Jurkat cell RNA spiked in. Subset reported: FACS-sorted CD8+CD4-CCR7+CD45RA+ naive T cells. The receptor source for this set is a human donor in good health. Some libraries in this study had Jurkat cell RNA spiked in.

Comment on this clonotype: A read error may explain this, as a much larger clone is one base away. The chain couples TRBV6-2 or TRBV6-3 to TRBJ2-3; D is unclear. CDR1 is MNHEY and CDR2 is SVGEGT in the germline V gene. The CDR3 spans 13 residues. Trimming removed 5 bases at V and 6 bases at J, with 12 bases between. CDR3 amino acids: CASSRFVRDTQYF. In DNA, the CDR3 is TGTGCCAGCAGTAGATTCGTGAGGGATACGCAGTATTTT.

This clonotype was counted ten times or more. The J gene is TRBJ1-5, the V gene TRBV7-9; the D gene is possibly TRBD1 (6 bases). Germline V lookup: CDR1 SEHNR, CDR2 FQNEAQ (reference sequence). The CDR3 has 14 amino acids. The V end was cut by 2 bases, the J end by 4 bases, with 9 bases between. CDR3 bases: TGTGCCAGCAGCTTATCAGGGGCGAATCAGCCCCAGCATTTT. Translating it yields CASSLSGANQPQHF. Supplemented by reference TRBV7-9 and TRBJ1-5, the full variable domain reads DTGVSQNPRHKITKRGQNVTFRCDPISEHNRLYWYRQTLGQGPEFLTYFQNEAQLEKSRLLSDRFSAERPKGSFSTLEIQRTEQGDSAMYLCASSLSGANQPQHFGDGTRLSIL.

The chain couples TRBV7-6 to TRBJ2-3; no firm D call. Germline V gene lookup returns CDR1 SGHVS and CDR2 FNYEAQ. This CDR3 is 13 amino acids long. The V and J ends lost 5 bases and 3 bases respectively, with 9 bases between them. For the CDR3, the DNA is TGTGCCAGCAGCAGAGAAGGAACAGATACGCAGTATTTT. It specifies CASSREGTDTQYF.

This clonotype showed up many times. CDR3 residues: CASLDRGGPTEAFF. The DNA of the CDR3 is TGTGCCAGCTTGGACAGGGGGGGCCCCACTGAAGCTTTCTTT. J is TRBJ1-1 and V is TRBV28; 10 bases agree with TRBD1. J was trimmed by 4 bases and V by 8 bases; bases with no gene match: 7. The germline CDR1 and CDR2 sequences are MDHEN and SYDVKM. The length of the CDR3 is 14 residues.

The gene calls are TRBV24-1 and TRBJ2-1; D gene uncertain. In germline, CDR1 is KGHDR, CDR2 SFDVKD. V was cut by 1 base and J by 9 bases, with 6 bases left in between. The CDR3 spans 12 residues. CDR3 in amino acids: CATSDFVGEQFF. In DNA, the CDR3 is TGTGCCACCAGTGATTTCGTCGGTGAGCAGTTCTTC.

This clonotype was detected many times. The chain carries TRBV5-1 and TRBJ1-1; D unclear. The CDR3 covers 14 residues. Trimming stripped 0 bases from V and 2 bases from J, with 8 bases between. In germline, CDR1 is SGHRS, CDR2 YFSETQ. The CDR3 nucleotides are TGCGCCAGCAGCTTGGAGGTCAGCAACACTGAAGCTTTCTTT. Translating gives CASSLEVSNTEAFF.

In this sample, this clonotype turned up many times. V gene TRBV13 combines with J gene TRBJ2-5; no clear D. Germline values: CDR1 PRHDT, CDR2 FYEKMQ (reference sequence). This CDR3 contains 12 residues. Trimming removed 2 bases from V and 8 bases from J, with 9 bases in between. DNA of the CDR3: TGTGCCAGCAGCTTAAGGTTCGATACCCAGTACTTC. It translates to CASSLRFDTQYF.

CDR3 protein: CASSPGTGGSYNEQFF. CDR3 DNA: TGTGCCAGCAGCCCGGGGACAGGGGGCAGTTACAATGAGCAGTTCTTC. The chain combines TRBV7-9 with TRBJ2-1, with TRBD1 matching over 12 bases. After removal of 5 bases from V and 4 bases from J, the junction contained 6 bases not matched to a gene. This CDR3 has 16 amino acids. Germline CDR1 is SEHNR and CDR2 is FQNEAQ (reference sequence).

Only a few counts were recorded for this clonotype. V and J are TRBV4-1 and TRBJ2-7, with D uncertain. The germline gives CDR1 MGHRA, CDR2 YSYEKL. This CDR3 is built from 14 residues. The germline V and J ends were trimmed by 3 bases and 2 bases, with 11 bases remaining between them. In DNA, the CDR3 is TGCGCCAGCAGCCAGTTTGCAGGACCCTACGAGCAGTACTTC. Translated, it gives CASSQFAGPYEQYF.

With regard to this clonotype: It may be a read error: a sequence one base away is much more abundant. CDR3: CASIVGLSVEQYF. DNA of the CDR3: TGTGCCAGCATAGTCGGACTGTCCGTAGAGCAGTACTTC. The chain couples TRBV6-2 or TRBV6-3 to TRBJ2-7, with D maybe TRBD2 (5 bases). Per germline, CDR1 MNHEY and CDR2 SVGEGT. CDR3 length: 13 amino acids. V was shortened by 7 bases and J by 7 bases, with 17 bases between the two germline ends.

This clonotype has only a few counts. A read error is likely, as this CDR3 ends without the conserved phenylalanine or tryptophan. V usage is TRBV14 and J usage is TRBJ2-1; 8 bases fit TRBD2. The CDR3 spans 15 residues. V lost 4 bases to trimming and J lost 6 bases; unmatched junction nucleotides: 8. Per the germline V gene, CDR1 is SGHDN and CDR2 is FVKESK. The CDR3 DNA reads TGTGCCAGCAGCCCCACCGCGGGGGGCTTCAATGAGCAGTTCTCC. It specifies CASSPTAGGFNEQFS.

In this sample, this clonotype turned up many times. The rearrangement uses TRBV5-1 and TRBJ1-1; 8 nucleotides match TRBD1. Looked up from germline, CDR1 is SGHRS and CDR2 is YFSETQ. The CDR3 contains 15 residues. V gave up 4 bases and J gave up 7 bases; unmatched junction bases: 12. The CDR3 here is CASSLRQGPYHEAFF. The CDR3 bases are TGCGCCAGCAGCCTTCGACAGGGGCCGTACCATGAAGCTTTCTTT.

This clonotype was detected many times. This chain links TRBV2 with TRBJ2-7; D ambiguous. CDR1 is SNHLY and CDR2 is FYNNEI in the germline V gene. The ends were cut back, 7 bases at V and 3 bases at J, with 19 bases in the middle. This CDR3 is 15 amino acids long. Here the CDR3 reads CASTETQSPNYEQYF. The CDR3 DNA reads as TGTGCCAGCACCGAAACCCAGTCCCCGAACTACGAGCAGTACTTC.